Shown below are 10 T cell receptor beta chains from a single sample sequenced in a study of blood T cells in healthy people across ages. Combining a sample-barcoded 5' primer with a J-beta primer mix, a second PCR ran for 7 to 11 cycles. TCRdb re-called the 5' RACE reads through MiXCR, storing one row per CDR3 protein. The repertoire holds hundreds of thousands of distinct CDR3 sequences, roughly 24% seen once, with over 2.5% in the top ten. The sample was also reused in another study, on T cells of mothers and their children.

The sequencing sample was made of blood. These receptors came from a boy younger than 18 in good health.

This clonotype was found a few times. J is TRBJ2-1 and V is TRBV5-1; 8 bases match TRBD2. This CDR3 has 17 residues. V shed 4 bases and J 0 bases; nucleotides not matched to a gene: 9. CDR1 and CDR2 from the germline V gene are SGHRS and YFSETQ. CDR3 sequence (DNA): TGCGCCAGCAGCGGAGTAGCGGGGCCAAGCTCCTACAATGAGCAGTTCTTC. This codes for CASSGVAGPSSYNEQFF. Supplemented by reference TRBV5-1 and TRBJ2-1, the full variable domain reads KAGVTQTPRYLIKTRGQQVTLSCSPISGHRSVSWYQQTPGQGLQFLFEYFSETQRNKGNFPGRFSGRQFSNSRSEMNVSTLELGDSALYLCASSGVAGPSSYNEQFFGPGTRLTVL.

V usage is TRBV7-3 and J usage is TRBJ2-7; TRBD1 matches 8 bases. The J call may be wrong; the DNA end is better matched by TRBJ2-5. The germline gives CDR1 SGHTA, CDR2 FQGTGA. The CDR3 covers 13 residues. CDR3 coding DNA: TGTGCCAGCAGCACAACAGGGGGAGAGACCCAGTACTTC. This sequence encodes CASSTTGGETQYF.

This clonotype was observed a few times. CDR3 sequence reads: CAINAGGSGKTQYF. The CDR3 DNA reads TGTGCCATCAACGCCGGGGGGTCCGGGAAGACCCAGTACTTC. The chain joins TRBV10-3 to TRBJ2-5, with TRBD2 identical over 7 bases. Trimming at V came to 7 bases and at J to 6 bases, leaving 11 bases not matched to a gene. Germline CDR1 and CDR2: ENHRY and SYGVKD. The CDR3 is 14 amino acids.

The chain joins TRBV29-1 to TRBJ2-3, with 9 bases that match TRBD1. Unmatched junction bases numbered 4, after V lost 5 bases and J lost 4 bases. Per germline, CDR1 SQVTM and CDR2 ANQGSEA. The CDR3 has 13 amino acids. The CDR3 coding sequence is TGCAGCGTTCGGGACAGGGACGCAGATACGCAGTATTTT. Its protein product is CSVRDRDADTQYF.

This rearrangement joins TRBV10-3 to TRBJ1-2; D remains unclear. This CDR3 spans 12 amino acids. The ends were cut back, 3 bases at V and 8 bases at J, with 10 bases in the middle. The germline gives CDR1 ENHRY, CDR2 SYGVKD. CDR3 in DNA: TGTGCCATCAGTGAACGAGGGAACGGCTACACCTTC. Protein sequence: CAISERGNGYTF.

The rearrangement uses TRBV20-1 and TRBJ1-2, with D unresolved. V shed 1 base and J shed 4 bases, with 4 bases lying between them. Germline CDR1 DFQATT, CDR2 SNEGSKA (reference sequence). The CDR3 sequence is 11 residues long. The CDR3 here is CSARGTYGYTF. In DNA, the CDR3 is TGCAGTGCTAGAGGTACCTATGGCTACACCTTC.

This chain's CDR3 is CASSLDRGPSYTQYF. CDR3 coding DNA: TGTGCCAGCAGCTTGGATCGGGGGCCCTCTTATACGCAGTATTTT. V is TRBV7-9 and J is TRBJ2-3; perhaps D is TRBD1 or TRBD2 (6 bases each). In germline, CDR1 is SEHNR, CDR2 FQNEAQ (reference sequence). The CDR3 runs to 15 residues. Trimming stripped 3 bases from V and 7 bases from J, with 17 bases between.

The V call is TRBV12-3 or TRBV12-4, the J call TRBJ1-2; D gene unclear. Trimming pared 0 bases from V and 6 bases from J, leaving 17 bases between. The CDR3 totals 16 residues. The CDR3 nucleotides are TGTGCCAGCAGTTTAGCGCTCGGGTGGTCTAGGGATGGCTACACCTTC. Its translation is CASSLALGWSRDGYTF.

This rearrangement joins TRBV6-6 to TRBJ1-4; a possible D gene is TRBD1 (5 bases). Between the trimmed V and J ends, which lost 2 bases and 8 bases, there was a span of 12 bases. The CDR3 runs 14 residues. From germline, CDR1 is MNHNY and CDR2 SVGAGI (reference sequence). CDR3 DNA sequence: TGTGCCAGCAGTTACCGGGACGGCCAGGAAAAACTGTTTTTT. Its translation is CASSYRDGQEKLFF.

J is TRBJ1-4 and V is TRBV28; D uncertain. The CDR3 is 16 residues long. Trimming removed 5 bases from V and 8 bases from J, with 21 bases in between. CDR1 MDHEN and CDR2 SYDVKM come from the germline V gene. The CDR3 reads CASSPRRLGLEEKLFF. In DNA, the CDR3 is TGTGCCAGCAGTCCGAGGAGGTTGGGGTTGGAAGAAAAACTGTTTTTT.